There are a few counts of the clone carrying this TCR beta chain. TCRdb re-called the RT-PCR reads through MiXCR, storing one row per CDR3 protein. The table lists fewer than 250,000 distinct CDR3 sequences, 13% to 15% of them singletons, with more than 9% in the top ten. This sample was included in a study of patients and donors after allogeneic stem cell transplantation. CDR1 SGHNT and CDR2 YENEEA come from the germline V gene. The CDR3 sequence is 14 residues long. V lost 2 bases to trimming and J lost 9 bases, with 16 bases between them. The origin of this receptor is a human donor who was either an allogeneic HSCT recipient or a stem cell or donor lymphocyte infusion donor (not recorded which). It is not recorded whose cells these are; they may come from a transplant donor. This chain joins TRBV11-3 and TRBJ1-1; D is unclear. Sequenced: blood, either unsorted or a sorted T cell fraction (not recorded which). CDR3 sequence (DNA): TGTGCCAGCAGCTTAACAGTTGGGGAGGGTAAAGCTTTCTTT. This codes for CASSLTVGEGKAFF.